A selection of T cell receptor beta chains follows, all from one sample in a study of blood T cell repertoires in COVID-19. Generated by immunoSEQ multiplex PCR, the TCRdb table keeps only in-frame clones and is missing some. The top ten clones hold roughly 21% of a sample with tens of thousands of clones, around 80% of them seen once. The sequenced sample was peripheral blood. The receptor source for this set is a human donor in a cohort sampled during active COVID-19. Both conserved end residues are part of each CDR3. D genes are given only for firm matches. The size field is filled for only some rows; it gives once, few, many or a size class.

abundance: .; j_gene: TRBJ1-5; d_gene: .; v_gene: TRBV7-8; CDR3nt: TGTGCCAGCAGCTATAGTCGACACAATCAGCCCCAGCATTTT; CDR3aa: CASSYSRHNQPQHF
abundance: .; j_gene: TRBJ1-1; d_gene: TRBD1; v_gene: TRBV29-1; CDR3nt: TGCAGCGTTAGCACAGGGGACACTGAAGCTTTCTTT; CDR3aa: CSVSTGDTEAFF
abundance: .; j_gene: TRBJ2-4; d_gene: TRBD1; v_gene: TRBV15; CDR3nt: TGTGCCACCAGCAACGGGACAGGACTAGCCAAAAACATTCAGTACTTC; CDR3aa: CATSNGTGLAKNIQYF
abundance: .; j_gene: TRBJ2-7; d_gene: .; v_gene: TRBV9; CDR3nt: TGTGCCAGCAGCGTAGGAGCCGGGGAGCAGTACTTC; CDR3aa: CASSVGAGEQYF
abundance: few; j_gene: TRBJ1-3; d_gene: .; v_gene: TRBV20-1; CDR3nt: TGCAGTGCTAGAGACGGGAACACCATATATTTT; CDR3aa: CSARDGNTIYF
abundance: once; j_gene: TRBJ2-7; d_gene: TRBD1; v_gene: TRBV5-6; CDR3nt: TGTGCCAGCAGCTTGGGTCAGGGGGCGTTGTCCTACGAGCAGTACTTC; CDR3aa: CASSLGQGALSYEQYF
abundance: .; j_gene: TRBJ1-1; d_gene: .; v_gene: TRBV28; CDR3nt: TGTGCCAGCAGTTTAATTAGTCTTATGAACACTGAAGCTTTCTTT; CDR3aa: CASSLISLMNTEAFF
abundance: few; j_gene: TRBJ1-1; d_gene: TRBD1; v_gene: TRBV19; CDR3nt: TGTGCCAGTAGTTTGGAGACAGGGGTTTCTGAAGCTTTCTTT; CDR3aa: CASSLETGVSEAFF
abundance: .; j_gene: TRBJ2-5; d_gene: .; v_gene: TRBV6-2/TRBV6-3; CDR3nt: TGTGCCAGCAGTCACTATCAGGGATGGGAGACCCAGTACTTC; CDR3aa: CASSHYQGWETQYF
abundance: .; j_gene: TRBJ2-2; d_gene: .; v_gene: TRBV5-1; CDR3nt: TGCGCCAGCAGCTTCTTCCTGGGAGAAGGGACCGGGGAGCTGTTTTTT; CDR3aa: CASSFFLGEGTGELFF
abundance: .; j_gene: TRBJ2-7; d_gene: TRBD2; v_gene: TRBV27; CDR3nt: TGTGCCAGCAGTAAATCCGGGACTAGCGGGCTGAAGCAGTACTTC; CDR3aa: CASSKSGTSGLKQYF
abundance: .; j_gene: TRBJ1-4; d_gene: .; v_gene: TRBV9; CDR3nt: TGTGCCAGCAGCGCATCCGTGGCTGAGGCTAATGAAAAACTGTTTTTT; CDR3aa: CASSASVAEANEKLFF
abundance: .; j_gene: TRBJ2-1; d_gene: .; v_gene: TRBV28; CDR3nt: TGTGCCAGCAGTGCGATACTTAGGGGCAATGAGCAGTTCTTC; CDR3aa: CASSAILRGNEQFF
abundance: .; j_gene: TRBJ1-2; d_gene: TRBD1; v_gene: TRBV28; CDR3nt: TGTGCCAGCACCGCGGGACAGGCTAACTATGGCTACACCTTC; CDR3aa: CASTAGQANYGYTF
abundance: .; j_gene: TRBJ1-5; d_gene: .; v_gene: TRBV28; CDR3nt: TGTGCCAGCAGGATTGACCCGGGGAATCTTCAGCCCCAGCATTTT; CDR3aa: CASRIDPGNLQPQHF
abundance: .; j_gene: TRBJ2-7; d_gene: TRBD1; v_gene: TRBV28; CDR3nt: TGTGCCAGCAGTTCACGGAACCGCGGACAGGGGAGAACCTACGAGCAGTACTTC; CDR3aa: CASSSRNRGQGRTYEQYF
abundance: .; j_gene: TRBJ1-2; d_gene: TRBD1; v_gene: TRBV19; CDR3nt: TGTGCCAGTAGTGCGGACAGGGCGACTGGCTACACCTTC; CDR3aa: CASSADRATGYTF
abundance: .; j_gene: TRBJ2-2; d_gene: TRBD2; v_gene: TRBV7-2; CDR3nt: TGTGCCAGCAGAGTAAGCGGGGGGCGAAACACCGGGGAGCTGTTTTTT; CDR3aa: CASRVSGGRNTGELFF
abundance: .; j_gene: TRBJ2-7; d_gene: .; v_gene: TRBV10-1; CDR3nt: TGCGCCAGCAGTCCCGGGACTTTTAGCTCCTACGAGCAGTACTTC; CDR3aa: CASSPGTFSSYEQYF
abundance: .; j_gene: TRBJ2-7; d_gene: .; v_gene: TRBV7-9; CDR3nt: TGTGCCAGCAGCTTAGTAGAGCCGTACGAGCAGTACTTC; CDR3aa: CASSLVEPYEQYF
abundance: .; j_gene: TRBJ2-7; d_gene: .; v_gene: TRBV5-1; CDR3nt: TGCGCCAGCAGCTTGGATGCAGTCAGCTCCTACGAGCAGTACTTC; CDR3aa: CASSLDAVSSYEQYF
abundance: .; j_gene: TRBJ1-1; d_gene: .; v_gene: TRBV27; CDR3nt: TGTGCCAGCAGTTTTGACAGGCCGGGGAGCATGAACACTGAAGCTTTCTTT; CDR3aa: CASSFDRPGSMNTEAFF
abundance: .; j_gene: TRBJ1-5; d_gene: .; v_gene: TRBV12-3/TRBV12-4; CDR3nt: TGTGCCAGCAGCTTCCAGGGGAATCAGCCCCAGCATTTT; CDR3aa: CASSFQGNQPQHF
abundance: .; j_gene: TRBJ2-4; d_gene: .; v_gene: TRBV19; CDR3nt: TGTGCCAGTAGTCAGGATCGAGCCAAAAACATTCAGTACTTC; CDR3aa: CASSQDRAKNIQYF
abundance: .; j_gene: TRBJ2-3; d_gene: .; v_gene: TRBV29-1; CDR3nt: TGCAGCGTTTGGCGGGCGCTCACCCCCACAGATACGCAGTATTTT; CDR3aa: CSVWRALTPTDTQYF
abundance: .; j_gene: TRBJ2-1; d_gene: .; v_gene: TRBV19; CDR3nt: TGTGCCAGTAGCCGCCAAGCGTACAATGAGCAGTTCTTC; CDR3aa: CASSRQAYNEQFF
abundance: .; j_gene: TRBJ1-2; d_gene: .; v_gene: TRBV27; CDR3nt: TGTGCCAGCAGTTCTACAGGGATCTACACCTTC; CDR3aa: CASSSTGIYTF
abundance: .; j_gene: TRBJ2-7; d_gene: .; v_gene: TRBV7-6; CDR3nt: TGTGCCAGCAGCTCCCCCGGGTTTCGGGAGCAGTACTTC; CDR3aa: CASSSPGFREQYF
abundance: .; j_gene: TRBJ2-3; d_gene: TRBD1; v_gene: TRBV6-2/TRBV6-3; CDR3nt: TGTGCCAGCAGTCGAACAGGGGGCGGGAATACGCAGTATTTT; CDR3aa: CASSRTGGGNTQYF
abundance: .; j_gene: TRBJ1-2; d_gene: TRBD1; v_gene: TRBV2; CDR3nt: TGTGCCAGCAGTGAGTGGCAGGGGGTTCCTAGTGGCTACACCTTC; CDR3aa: CASSEWQGVPSGYTF
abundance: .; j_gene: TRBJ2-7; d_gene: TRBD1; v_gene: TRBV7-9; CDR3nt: TGTGCCAGCAACCAAGACAGGGGCCCCTACGAGCAGTACTTC; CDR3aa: CASNQDRGPYEQYF
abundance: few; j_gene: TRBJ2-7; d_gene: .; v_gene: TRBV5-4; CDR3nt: TGTGCCAGCAGCTTGAAGGCAGGGGGGCGAACCTACGAGCAGTACTTC; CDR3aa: CASSLKAGGRTYEQYF
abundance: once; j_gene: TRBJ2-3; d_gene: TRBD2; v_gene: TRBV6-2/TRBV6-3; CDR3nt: TGTGCCAGCAGCTTGAGCGGGGGGCGGTTAACAGATACGCAGTATTTT; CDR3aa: CASSLSGGRLTDTQYF
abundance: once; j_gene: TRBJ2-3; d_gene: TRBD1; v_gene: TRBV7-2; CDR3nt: TGTGCCAGCAGCCCCTTGGGACAGATCACAGATACGCAGTATTTT; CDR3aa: CASSPLGQITDTQYF
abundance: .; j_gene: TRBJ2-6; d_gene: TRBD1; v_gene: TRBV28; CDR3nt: TGTGCCAGCAGTCTAACACGGACAGGGTCTGGGGCCAACGTCCTGACTTTC; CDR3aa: CASSLTRTGSGANVLTF
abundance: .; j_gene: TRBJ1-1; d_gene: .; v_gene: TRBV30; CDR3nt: TGTGCCTGGAGTGTTAACGGGAATGAAGCTTTCTTT; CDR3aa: CAWSVNGNEAFF
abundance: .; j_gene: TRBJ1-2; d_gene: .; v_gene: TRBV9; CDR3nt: TGTGCCAGCAGCGTATCGGACAGAGAGGGCTATGGCTACACCTTC; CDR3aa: CASSVSDREGYGYTF
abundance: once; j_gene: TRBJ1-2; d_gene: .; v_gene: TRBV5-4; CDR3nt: TGTGCCAGCAGCTTGACAGGGTATGGCTACACCTTC; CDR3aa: CASSLTGYGYTF
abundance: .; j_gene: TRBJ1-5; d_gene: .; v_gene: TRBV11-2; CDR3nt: TGTGCCAGCAGCCCAGACCAAGGGGCTTTGCCCCAGCATTTT; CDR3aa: CASSPDQGALPQHF
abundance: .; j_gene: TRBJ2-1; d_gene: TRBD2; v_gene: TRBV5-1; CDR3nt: TGCGCCAGCAGCCCAATAACTAGCGGGAGGGCGGATGAGCAGTTCTTC; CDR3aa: CASSPITSGRADEQFF
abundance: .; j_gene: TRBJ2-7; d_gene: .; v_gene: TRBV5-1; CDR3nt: TGCGCCAGCAGCACGGGGGGATTAGGGGACAACTACGAGCAGTACTTC; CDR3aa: CASSTGGLGDNYEQYF
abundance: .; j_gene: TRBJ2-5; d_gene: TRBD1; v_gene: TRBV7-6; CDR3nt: TGTGCCAGCAGCGATCGACAGGGAACCCAGACCCAGTACTTC; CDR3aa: CASSDRQGTQTQYF